This TCR beta chain was captured by sequencing in a study of identical twins. Overall study findings and caveats: Carriage of fewer insertions was seen in abundant cord blood beta clonotypes, whereas memory repertoires showed none. Where out-of-frame alpha sequences were twin-shared, they showed excess low generation probability.

V lost 0 bases, J lost 4 bases, and 14 bases lay in between. This CDR3 spans 16 amino acids. Germline CDR1 and CDR2: SGHKS and YYEKEE (reference sequence). TCRdb used MiXCR to reprocess the 5' RACE reads, holding one entry per CDR3 protein. The sample shows approximately 630,000 distinct CDR3 sequences, roughly 7.2% of them seen only once. This clonotype was counted between two and nine times. Its target is unknown. These data also formed part of another study, on yellow fever vaccine responses in identical twins.

This TCR was recovered from a woman aged 18 to 35 in good health. This chain connects TRBV5-5 to TRBJ1-5; D unresolved. Input material: PBMCs. The CDR3 nucleotides read TGTGCCAGCAGCTTGGCCCCACAGCCTAAAAATCAGCCCCAGCATTTT. It codes for CASSLAPQPKNQPQHF.